This paragraph covers one TCR beta chain sequence. The data belong to a study of T cells in Graves' hyperthyroidism and ophthalmopathy. TCR beta CDR3 sequences were amplified from RNA transcripts. Carried out on the TCR CDR3, a first-round RT-PCR used the HTBI primer set. In TCRdb, the multiplex PCR reads were re-called with MiXCR into one record per CDR3 protein. The profile shows about 540,000 distinct CDR3 sequences, roughly 46% of them singletons. This CDR3 is 15 amino acids long. The V gene's germline CDR1 is SGHNT and CDR2 YYREEE (reference sequence). V was clipped by 4 bases and J by 4 bases, with 12 bases between them.

Input material: peripheral blood or thyroid tissue (not recorded which). The V and J genes are TRBV5-4 and TRBJ2-6; D might be TRBD1 (5 bases). The TCR originated in a woman aged 18-29 years with Graves' hyperthyroidism. CDR3 region: CASSDTAGGANVLTF. CDR3 nucleotide sequence: TGTGCCAGCAGCGATACGGCAGGGGGGGCCAACGTCCTGACTTTC.